The 25 T cell receptor beta chains below come from one sample, sequenced in a study of blood T cell repertoires in COVID-19. Here immunoSEQ multiplex PCR was the method, and the copy in TCRdb shows in-frame clones only, minus some. Among 150,000 or so clones listed, approximately 80% were seen once. Sequencing input: PBMCs or T cells enriched from blood (not recorded which). The receptors derive from a man between 45 and 60 years old who had recovered from COVID-19.

This clone has only a few counts. The chain combines TRBV2 with TRBJ2-5; TRBD2 is a possible D gene (5 bases). V gave up 4 bases and J gave up 4 bases, with 7 bases separating them. The CDR3 spans 12 residues. Germline assignment: CDR1 SNHLY and CDR2 FYNNEI. CDR3 nucleotide sequence: TGTGCCAGCAGTGTGCGGGCAGAGACCCAGTACTTC. It codes for CASSVRAETQYF.

V is TRBV7-2 and J is TRBJ2-3; weak D call: TRBD2 (6 bases). Trimming stripped 5 bases from V and 1 base from J, with 13 bases between. CDR3 size: 15 residues. Germline lookup yields CDR1 SGHTA and CDR2 FQGNSA. Here the CDR3 reads CASSIPSAGTDTQYF. In nucleotides, the CDR3 is TGTGCCAGCAGCATCCCTAGCGCGGGCACAGATACGCAGTATTTT.

This clone was counted only a few times. V usage is TRBV11-2 and J usage is TRBJ2-3; possibly TRBD2 for D (6 bases). Germline CDR1 is SGHAT and CDR2 is FQNNGV. Between the trimmed V and J ends, which lost 3 bases and 6 bases, there was a span of 19 bases. The CDR3 has 16 residues. CDR3 nucleotides: TGTGCCAGCAGCTTGGGACTGCTGGGAGGCATTGATACGCAGTATTTT. Residues: CASSLGLLGGIDTQYF.

The chain couples TRBV19 to TRBJ1-1; tentative D call: TRBD1 (5 bases). Germline V CDR1 and CDR2: LNHDA, SQIVND (reference sequence). The CDR3 is 12 amino acids. The germline V and J ends were trimmed by 7 bases and 7 bases, with 13 bases remaining between them. DNA of the CDR3: TGTGCCAGTAACGTGGGACTTGGTGAAGCTTTCTTT. Protein sequence: CASNVGLGEAFF. The complete variable domain, with remaining parts taken from reference TRBV19 and TRBJ1-1, reads DGGITQSPKYLFRKEGQNVTLSCEQNLNHDAMYWYRQDPGQGLRLIYYSQIVNDFQKGDIAEGYSVSREKKESFPLTVTSAQKNPTAFYLCASNVGLGEAFFGQGTRLTVV.

This clone was detected only a few times. The chain couples TRBV6-4 to TRBJ1-1; TRBD1 aligns across 9 bases. J gave up 7 bases and V 4 bases, and 4 bases lay outside the gene matches. The germline V gene encodes CDR1 MRHNA and CDR2 SNTAGT. The CDR3 sequence is 13 residues long. In DNA form, the CDR3 reads TGTGCCAGCAGTGCTGGGACAGGGAGTGAAGCTTTCTTT. It is translated as CASSAGTGSEAFF.

The J gene is TRBJ2-2, the V gene TRBV30, with 11 positions matching TRBD2. Per the germline V gene, CDR1 is GTSNPN and CDR2 is SVGIG (reference sequence). CDR3 length: 16 amino acids. The V and J ends lost 6 bases and 5 bases, in that order; junction bases with no gene match: 11. The CDR3 DNA sequence: TGTGCCTGCCGGACTAGCGGGCTATTAGGTACCGGGGAGCTGTTTTTT. It codes for CACRTSGLLGTGELFF.

The chain joins TRBV7-2 to TRBJ2-3; tentative D call: TRBD2 (5 bases). The CDR3 runs 15 residues. The germline gives CDR1 SGHTA, CDR2 FQGNSA. Trimming pared 0 bases from V and 0 bases from J, leaving 7 bases between. The CDR3 here is CASSLARGSTDTQYF. CDR3 coding DNA: TGTGCCAGCAGCTTAGCTCGAGGGAGCACAGATACGCAGTATTTT. Variable domain in full (rest from reference TRBV7-2 and TRBJ2-3): GAGVSQSPSNKVTEKGKDVELRCDPISGHTALYWYRQSLGQGLEFLIYFQGNSAPDKSGLPSDRFSAERTGGSVSTLTIQRTQQEDSAVYLCASSLARGSTDTQYFGPGTRLTVL.

The J gene is TRBJ1-1, the V gene TRBV20-1; 7 bases match TRBD1. This CDR3 comprises 12 residues. The V and J ends lost 3 bases and 3 bases, in that order; junction bases with no gene match: 1. Per germline, CDR1 DFQATT and CDR2 SNEGSKA (reference sequence). CDR3 loop: CSASQGDTEAFF. CDR3 in DNA: TGCAGTGCTAGTCAGGGGGACACTGAAGCTTTCTTT.

The chain combines TRBV4-1 with TRBJ1-1; 8 bases line up with TRBD1. In germline, CDR1 is MGHRA, CDR2 YSYEKL. The CDR3 contains 14 residues. Trimming cost V 4 bases and J 0 bases; bases outside gene matches: 1. CDR3 DNA: TGCGCCAGCAGCCGGGACAGGATGAACACTGAAGCTTTCTTT. Its protein product is CASSRDRMNTEAFF.

The CDR3 protein is CASSPSDRGVGTDTQYF. CDR3 sequence (DNA): TGTGCCAGCAGCCCTTCGGACAGGGGGGTTGGCACAGATACGCAGTATTTT. The rearrangement uses TRBV5-4 and TRBJ2-3; 10 bases align to TRBD1. CDR1 is SGHNT and CDR2 is YYREEE in the germline V gene (reference sequence). There are 17 residues in the CDR3. Trimming at V came to 4 bases and at J to 1 base, leaving 9 bases not matched to a gene.

The CDR3, as DNA: TGTGCCACCTCAAGAGGGGGACCCTGGAACACTGAAGCTTTCTTT. This gives the protein CATSRGGPWNTEAFF. This sequence joins TRBV2 and TRBJ1-1; the D gene is possibly TRBD1 (6 bases). V shed 10 bases and J shed 1 base, with 19 bases lying between them. The germline V gene has CDR1 SNHLY and CDR2 FYNNEI. The CDR3 has 15 residues.

A word on this clone: Other nucleotide sequences in the sample specify the same CDR3. The V call is TRBV7-2, the J call TRBJ1-6; D may be TRBD1 (6 bases). V lost 0 bases, J lost 9 bases, and 12 bases lay in between. The germline V gene encodes CDR1 SGHTA and CDR2 FQGNSA. This CDR3 contains 15 residues. DNA of the CDR3: TGTGCCAGCAGCTTAGCACAGGGTGGGAGTTCACCCCTCCACTTT. As protein: CASSLAQGGSSPLHF.

This chain connects TRBV4-1 to TRBJ2-1, with D perhaps matching TRBD2 (5 bases). Trimming took 3 bases from V and 7 from J, leaving 16 bases between them. Germline values: CDR1 MGHRA, CDR2 YSYEKL. The CDR3 loop spans 15 amino acids. The CDR3 DNA is TGCGCCAGCAGCCAGAGAGCGGAATTAGGAAATGAGCAGTTCTTC. Translated, it gives CASSQRAELGNEQFF.

The chain links TRBV18 to TRBJ2-7; 11 nucleotides agree with TRBD2. Germline lookup yields CDR1 KGHSH and CDR2 LQKENI. The length of the CDR3 is 16 residues. V was pared by 3 bases and J by 2 bases, with 6 bases of the junction left unmatched. In nucleotides, the CDR3 is TGTGCCAGCTCACCCTTTAGCGGGGGGGACACCTACGAGCAGTACTTC. Translated: CASSPFSGGDTYEQYF. Together with reference TRBV18 and TRBJ2-7, the CDR3 gives the full variable domain: NAGVMQNPRHLVRRRGQEARLRCSPMKGHSHVYWYRQLPEEGLKFMVYLQKENIIDESGMPKERFSAEFPKEGPSILRIQQVVRGDSAAYFCASSPFSGGDTYEQYFGPGTRLTVT.

The chain is built from TRBV7-2 and TRBJ2-7; TRBD1 agrees at 9 bases. V lost 5 bases, J lost 2 bases, and 1 base stayed unmatched. CDR3 length: 13 residues. Germline assignment: CDR1 SGHTA and CDR2 FQGNSA. CDR3 protein: CASSRDRAYEQYF. Written as DNA, the CDR3 is TGTGCCAGCAGCCGGGACAGGGCCTACGAGCAGTACTTC.

V and J are TRBV6-5 and TRBJ1-3; 9 positions match TRBD1. The V segment lost 8 bases and the J segment 1 base; nucleotides outside the gene matches: 3. The CDR3 contains 14 residues. Germline values: CDR1 MNHEY, CDR2 SVGAGI. DNA for the CDR3: TGTGCCAGCCTACAGGGGGCATCTGGAAACACCATATATTTT. Translation gives CASLQGASGNTIYF.

The chain combines TRBV5-5 with TRBJ2-7; maybe TRBD1 (5 bases). Trimming removed 4 bases at V and 4 bases at J, with 12 bases between. The CDR3 spans 13 residues. Germline V gene data show CDR1 as SGHKS and CDR2 as YYEKEE (reference sequence). CDR3 amino acids: CASSPLGQYEQYF. For the CDR3, the DNA is TGTGCCAGCAGCCCCTTGGGGCAATACGAGCAGTACTTC. Complete variable domain (other parts from reference TRBV5-5 and TRBJ2-7): DAGVTQSPTHLIKTRGQQVTLRCSPISGHKSVSWYQQVLGQGPQFIFQYYEKEERGRGNFPDRFSARQFPNYSSELNVNALLLGDSALYLCASSPLGQYEQYFGPGTRLTVT.

This clone was counted only a few times. The chain recombines TRBV4-3 with TRBJ1-3; possibly TRBD1 for D (6 bases). Trimming took 3 bases from V and 0 from J, leaving 6 bases between them. The CDR3 has 14 residues. Germline CDR1 LGHNA, CDR2 YSLEER. The DNA of the CDR3 is TGCGCCAGCAGCCAGGGGGCCTCTGGAAACACCATATATTTT. It codes for CASSQGASGNTIYF.

The chain combines TRBV6-5 with TRBJ1-6, with TRBD1 matching 7 bases. Germline values: CDR1 MNHEY, CDR2 SVGAGI. After removal of 6 bases from V and 6 bases from J, the junction contained 5 bases not matched to a gene. This CDR3 spans 14 amino acids. The CDR3 sequence: CASSPGQPNSPLHF. DNA for the CDR3: TGTGCCAGCAGCCCGGGACAGCCTAATTCACCCCTCCACTTT.

This chain connects TRBV24-1 to TRBJ2-5; D may be TRBD1 (6 bases). This CDR3 is 14 amino acids long. Germline V gives CDR1 KGHDR, CDR2 SFDVKD. V dropped 3 bases and J dropped 3 bases, with 10 bases sitting between them. CDR3 region: CATSDRTGKETQYF. In DNA, the CDR3 is TGTGCCACCAGTGATCGCACAGGGAAAGAGACCCAGTACTTC.

The rearrangement joins TRBV7-2 to TRBJ1-3; D not certain. The germline V gene encodes CDR1 SGHTA and CDR2 FQGNSA. This CDR3 region has 16 residues. Trimming cost V 3 bases and J 0 bases, with 12 bases left between them. CDR3 loop: CASSLSGSNSGNTIYF. The CDR3 bases are TGTGCCAGCAGCTTGTCCGGGAGCAACTCTGGAAACACCATATATTTT.

This clone has a single count. The V and J genes are TRBV5-1 and TRBJ2-7; 8 nucleotides agree with TRBD1. Looked up from germline, CDR1 is SGHRS and CDR2 is YFSETQ. CDR3 length: 14 amino acids. The J segment lost 4 bases and the V segment lost 4 bases, leaving 7 bases of the junction unmatched. Here the CDR3 reads CASSTGQGAYEQYF. The DNA of the CDR3 is TGCGCCAGCAGCACCGGACAGGGCGCATACGAGCAGTACTTC. The full variable domain, with the rest looked up from reference TRBV5-1 and TRBJ2-7, is KAGVTQTPRYLIKTRGQQVTLSCSPISGHRSVSWYQQTPGQGLQFLFEYFSETQRNKGNFPGRFSGRQFSNSRSEMNVSTLELGDSALYLCASSTGQGAYEQYFGPGTRLTVT.

This clone was detected only once. The chain carries TRBV5-4 and TRBJ1-1, with D perhaps TRBD1 (5 bases). The CDR3 totals 15 residues. The germline gives CDR1 SGHNT, CDR2 YYREEE (reference sequence). V dropped 2 bases and J dropped 0 bases, with 11 bases sitting between them. The CDR3 nucleotides read TGTGCCAGCAGCTTTCGCAGGGAAGTGAACACTGAAGCTTTCTTT. Protein sequence: CASSFRREVNTEAFF.

The chain carries TRBV7-2 and TRBJ1-5; TRBD1 agrees at 12 bases. The germline gives CDR1 SGHTA, CDR2 FQGNSA. CDR3 size: 16 residues. V dropped 1 base and J dropped 7; count of bases not matched to a gene: 5. The CDR3 DNA sequence: TGTGCCAGCAGCTTAGGGGGGACAGGGGGCAGGCAGCCCCAGCATTTT. Amino acids: CASSLGGTGGRQPQHF.

This sequence joins TRBV20-1 and TRBJ2-7, with D perhaps TRBD1 (5 bases). Trimming stripped 3 bases from V and 6 bases from J, with 21 bases between. This CDR3 is 15 amino acids long. Per germline, CDR1 DFQATT and CDR2 SNEGSKA (reference sequence). This chain's CDR3 is CSASNSREVRGEQYF. The DNA for the CDR3 is TGCAGTGCTAGTAATTCCAGGGAAGTACGAGGCGAGCAGTACTTC.